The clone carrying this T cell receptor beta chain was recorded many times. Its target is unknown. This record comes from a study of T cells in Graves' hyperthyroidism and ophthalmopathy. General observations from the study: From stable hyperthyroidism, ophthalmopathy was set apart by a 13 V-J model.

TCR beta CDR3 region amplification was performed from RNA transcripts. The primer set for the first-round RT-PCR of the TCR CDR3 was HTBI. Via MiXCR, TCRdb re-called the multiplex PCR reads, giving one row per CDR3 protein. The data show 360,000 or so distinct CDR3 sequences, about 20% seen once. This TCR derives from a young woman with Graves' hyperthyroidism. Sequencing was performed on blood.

CDR3 nucleotide sequence: TGTGCCAGCAGTTTTCAGGGTTACGAGCAGTACTTC. Its translation is CASSFQGYEQYF. The chain uses TRBV12-3 or TRBV12-4 and TRBJ2-7; weak D call: TRBD1 (5 bases). The CDR3 runs to 12 residues. V lost 3 bases and J lost 4, with 7 bases in between.